These 12 T cell receptor beta chains share one sample of origin, sequenced in a study of vaccination and CD4 T cells after COVID-19. Treatment reported: approximately nine-day PBMC culture with coronavirus spike peptide pools or control peptides (ViraFEST assay). These TCRs are of unknown antigen specificity. At the Johns Hopkins FTIC core, DNA taken from cultured CD4+ T cells was sequenced by way of the Oncomine TCR Beta short-read assay. TCRdb called the PCR reads again in MiXCR, with one record for every CDR3 protein. The data show some 4,000 distinct CDR3 sequences, under 70% seen once. Sample: CD4+ T cells from blood, cultured in vitro. The receptors were sampled from a human donor who had recovered from COVID-19.

The chain is built from TRBV27 and TRBJ1-2; D gene uncertain. Germline-derived CDR1 and CDR2 are MNHEY and SMNVEV (reference sequence). CDR3 length equals 13 residues. V was cut by 3 bases and J by 2 bases, with 7 bases left in between. For the CDR3, the DNA is TGTGCCAGCAGTTTGCGAGGGAACTATGGCTACACCTTC. This sequence encodes CASSLRGNYGYTF.

The chain employs TRBV7-9 and TRBJ2-7; D call uncertain. The CDR3 has 12 residues. Between the trimmed V and J ends, which lost 2 bases and 2 bases, there was a span of 4 bases. Germline V gene sequence: CDR1 SEHNR, CDR2 FQNEAQ (reference sequence). As DNA, the CDR3 is TGTGCCAGCAGCTTATCAGCCTACGAGCAGTACTTC. Encoded protein: CASSLSAYEQYF.

This sequence joins TRBV15 and TRBJ1-3; D might be TRBD1 (6 bases). Trimming stripped 3 bases from V and 9 bases from J, with 18 bases between. The CDR3 runs 15 residues. CDR1 is LNHNV and CDR2 is YYDKDF in the germline V gene (reference sequence). CDR3 coding DNA: TGTGCCACCAGCAGGGGGGACACGGTCGCGCGCACCATATATTTT. Translated: CATSRGDTVARTIYF.

The chain is built from TRBV20-1 and TRBJ1-2; possibly TRBD1 for D (6 bases). Germline-derived CDR1 and CDR2 are DFQATT and SNEGSKA (reference sequence). The length of the CDR3 is 11 residues. CDR3 nucleotide sequence: TGCAGAATCAGGGGACGCTATGGCTACACCTTC. Protein sequence: CRIRGRYGYTF.

The chain couples TRBV20-1 to TRBJ2-3, with TRBD2 as a possible D gene (6 bases). Trimming stripped 4 bases from V and 7 bases from J, with 15 bases between. The CDR3 is made up of 13 amino acids. Germline V lookup: CDR1 DFQATT, CDR2 SNEGSKA (reference sequence). The CDR3 DNA reads as TGCAGTGCTACCAGGGACTCGGCAAATACGCAGTATTTT. It translates to CSATRDSANTQYF.

The V call is TRBV7-3, the J call TRBJ1-6; maybe TRBD1 (5 bases). Germline loops: CDR1 SGHTA, CDR2 FQGTGA. The CDR3 is 15 residues long. V was cut by 0 bases and J by 8 bases, with 11 bases left in between. The CDR3 bases are TGTGCCAGCAGCTTAACGGCAGGGCTCGATTCACCCCTCCACTTT. As protein: CASSLTAGLDSPLHF.

The chain couples TRBV25-1 to TRBJ1-2, with no clear D. Per germline, CDR1 MGHDK and CDR2 SYGVNS. CDR3 length: 12 residues. V lost 5 bases and J lost 0, with 4 bases in between. The CDR3: CASSYSNYGYTF. The DNA for the CDR3 is TGTGCCAGCAGTTATTCTAACTATGGCTACACCTTC.

This clonotype was seen a handful of times. The J gene is TRBJ2-1, the V gene TRBV7-2; 8 positions agree with TRBD2. Germline V gene data show CDR1 as SGHTA and CDR2 as FQGNSA. This CDR3 region has 14 residues. Trimming cost V 4 bases and J 7 bases; bases outside gene matches: 6. DNA for the CDR3: TGTGCCAGCAGCTCGACGGGGGGGCCAAATGAGCAGTTCTTC. Its protein product is CASSSTGGPNEQFF.

V is TRBV20-1 and J is TRBJ1-2, with D possibly being TRBD1 (5 bases). Trimming cost V 2 bases and J 4 bases, with 14 bases left between them. Germline V gene sequence: CDR1 DFQATT, CDR2 SNEGSKA (reference sequence). The CDR3 loop spans 14 amino acids. The CDR3, as DNA: TGCAGTGCTAGACTGGGCGGGGGGAGCTATGGCTACACCTTC. Translating it yields CSARLGGGSYGYTF.

The chain carries TRBV6-2 or TRBV6-3 and TRBJ1-5, with a weak D call TRBD1 (6 bases). Looked up from germline, CDR1 is MNHEY and CDR2 is SVGEGT. The ends were cut back, 11 bases at V and 1 base at J, with 12 bases in the middle. This CDR3 is built from 13 residues. The CDR3 DNA reads TGTGCCGCCAGGGGAATCAGCAATCAGCCCCAGCATTTT. It yields the protein CAARGISNQPQHF.

The rearrangement links TRBV6-1 to TRBJ1-2; D perhaps matches TRBD1 (6 bases). Per the germline V gene, CDR1 is MNHNS and CDR2 is SASEGT. V was trimmed by 10 bases and J by 7 bases, leaving 13 bases between them. The CDR3 runs to 11 residues. The CDR3 here is CAIRTVFGYTF. CDR3 DNA sequence: TGTGCCATTCGGACAGTATTTGGCTACACCTTC.

The CDR3 loop is CASTLWQAGGRGVAFF. DNA of the CDR3: TGTGCCAGCACCCTTTGGCAGGCAGGGGGCCGGGGAGTGGCTTTCTTT. V usage is TRBV27 and J usage is TRBJ1-1, with 8 bases identical to TRBD1. Germline trimming cut 7 bases from V and 11 bases from J; bases unmatched to any gene: 21. The CDR3 loop spans 16 amino acids. Germline assignment: CDR1 MNHEY and CDR2 SMNVEV (reference sequence).